Listed below are T cell receptor beta chains from one sample, sequenced in a study of T cell responses to AZD1222 COVID-19 vaccine. Some clones are missing from TCRdb's copy, which holds only in-frame ones; the method was immunoSEQ multiplex PCR. The sample yields about 130,000 clones, around 87% seen once. Sequenced here: peripheral blood, sampled on day 0 of AZD1222 vaccination. These receptors were obtained from an adult in good health. Both conserved end residues are part of each CDR3. Each record gives: CDR3 DNA, CDR3 protein, J gene, V gene, clone size, D gene. D genes are given only for firm matches. Not every row has a clone size; where given, it reads once, few, many or a size class.

TGTGCCAGCAGCCAAGATCGGGTGGGTGGAAACACCATATATTTT,CASSQDRVGGNTIYF,TRBJ1-3,TRBV4-2,-,-
TGTGCCAGCAGCTCTGGAACTAGCGGGAGAAGCACCGGGGAGCTGTTTTTT,CASSSGTSGRSTGELFF,TRBJ2-2,TRBV5-4,-,TRBD2
TGTGCCAGCTCACCCGCGCCGCAGGGGGCTGGCTATGGCTACACCTTC,CASSPAPQGAGYGYTF,TRBJ1-2,TRBV18,-,TRBD1
TGTGCCAGTAGTTCGACAGAAATCCGGATAAGGGAAAAACTGTTTTTT,CASSSTEIRIREKLFF,TRBJ1-4,TRBV19,once,-
TGTGCCAGTAGTATAAGGAATCAGGGGGCAAACACCGGGGAGCTGTTTTTT,CASSIRNQGANTGELFF,TRBJ2-2,TRBV19,once,TRBD1
TGCGCCAGCAGCTCAGACCGGGCTAGAACAGATACGCAGTATTTT,CASSSDRARTDTQYF,TRBJ2-3,TRBV5-1,-,-
TGTGCCAGCAGCCAAAGGGGGTACCCTGAAGCTTTCTTT,CASSQRGYPEAFF,TRBJ1-1,TRBV3-1/TRBV3-2,-,-
TGTGCCAGCAGTTCTCCAGGGACACACCAAGAGACCCAGTACTTC,CASSSPGTHQETQYF,TRBJ2-5,TRBV28,-,-
TGTGCCTGGAACCCGTTTAGCTCTGGGGCCAACGTCCTGACTTTC,CAWNPFSSGANVLTF,TRBJ2-6,TRBV30,-,-
TGTGCCAGCAGCCAGAAGACAGGGGGAGCTGGAAACACCATATATTTT,CASSQKTGGAGNTIYF,TRBJ1-3,TRBV7-8,-,TRBD1
TGCGCCAGCAGCCAAGGACGGAGCCAGCGGGAGAGCGCCTACGAGCAGTACTTC,CASSQGRSQRESAYEQYF,TRBJ2-7,TRBV4-3,-,TRBD2
TGTGCCAGCAGCTTAGTCGCCGGGCCCTCCTATGGCTACACCTTC,CASSLVAGPSYGYTF,TRBJ1-2,TRBV11-2,-,-
TGTGCCAGTAGTATAGCCCCGGACCCCCGGAGGGGCGAGCAGTACTTC,CASSIAPDPRRGEQYF,TRBJ2-7,TRBV19,-,-
TGTGCCAGCAGTTTTGACGGGGCTGAGCAGTTCTTC,CASSFDGAEQFF,TRBJ2-1,TRBV27,many,-
TGTGCCAGCTCACCACCGGACAGTGGGGCGTCGGGAGCTTTCTTT,CASSPPDSGASGAFF,TRBJ1-1,TRBV18,-,-
TGTGCCAGCAGTACACCGGGACAGTTGCTCTATGGCTACACCTTC,CASSTPGQLLYGYTF,TRBJ1-2,TRBV28,-,TRBD1
TGTGCCAGCAGCCAACGGGACAGGGGTCACGAGGAAAAACTGTTTTTT,CASSQRDRGHEEKLFF,TRBJ1-4,TRBV3-1/TRBV3-2,-,TRBD1
TGTGCCAGTAGTATAGCCTCGTACACCGGGGAGCTGTTTTTT,CASSIASYTGELFF,TRBJ2-2,TRBV19,-,-
TGTGCCAGCAGCTTAGGACGGGGGGGCCAGAACAATGAGCAGTTCTTC,CASSLGRGGQNNEQFF,TRBJ2-1,TRBV7-6,-,TRBD2
TGTGCCAGCAGCCTAACGACAGGGATTAACACTGAAGCTTTCTTT,CASSLTTGINTEAFF,TRBJ1-1,TRBV9,once,TRBD1
TGTGCCACCAGCGGAGGGGTTAGGAACTTGAACACTGAAGCTTTCTTT,CATSGGVRNLNTEAFF,TRBJ1-1,TRBV15,-,-
TGTGCCAGCAGCCCCACAGGGGGCACAGTGCAGTACAATGAGCAGTTCTTC,CASSPTGGTVQYNEQFF,TRBJ2-1,TRBV5-4,-,TRBD1
TGTGCCAGCCGCCCTGCTGCCACCTCCTACGAGCAGTACTTC,CASRPAATSYEQYF,TRBJ2-7,TRBV7-2,few,-
TGCAGCGTTGAAGATCCGGGACATCAAGAGACCCAGTACTTC,CSVEDPGHQETQYF,TRBJ2-5,TRBV29-1,-,-
TGTGCCAGCAGCGAAATTAGCGGGGGGGCCGGTTATGAGCAGTTCTTC,CASSEISGGAGYEQFF,TRBJ2-1,TRBV3-1/TRBV3-2,-,TRBD2
TGCAGCGTTGAAGATCCCCGAAACACCATATATTTT,CSVEDPRNTIYF,TRBJ1-3,TRBV29-1,-,-
TGTGCCAGCAGCCAAGATTACAGGGCCTACGAGCAGTACTTC,CASSQDYRAYEQYF,TRBJ2-7,TRBV3-1/TRBV3-2,-,-
TGTGCCAGCAGACCGGGACAGGGGCGGGGCACTGAAGCTTTCTTT,CASRPGQGRGTEAFF,TRBJ1-1,TRBV9,-,TRBD1
TGCAGTGCCTCTCCCAATGAGCAGTTCTTC,CSASPNEQFF,TRBJ2-1,TRBV20-1,-,-
TGTGCCAGCAGGTTTGACAGAAACACTGAAGCTTTCTTT,CASRFDRNTEAFF,TRBJ1-1,TRBV7-2,-,-
TGCGCCAGCAGCCCCCGGGGCGATCGGGGCTACACCTTC,CASSPRGDRGYTF,TRBJ1-2,TRBV5-1,-,-
TGTGCCAGCAGCTTGGGGACAGCCTATGGCTACACCTTC,CASSLGTAYGYTF,TRBJ1-2,TRBV5-6,few,-
TGTGCCAGCAGCTTTTTCCAGGGGGCTAACTATGGCTACACCTTC,CASSFFQGANYGYTF,TRBJ1-2,TRBV7-9,-,TRBD1
TGCAGCGTCCTTAGACAGGGGGCAAATGGCTACACCTTC,CSVLRQGANGYTF,TRBJ1-2,TRBV29-1,few,TRBD1
TGTGCCAGCAGCCAAGATGGCCAGCAGCTGTACCAAGAGACCCAGTACTTC,CASSQDGQQLYQETQYF,TRBJ2-5,TRBV3-1/TRBV3-2,-,-
TGTGCCAGCCTTAGCGGGGGGGCGACCGGGGAGCTGTTTTTT,CASLSGGATGELFF,TRBJ2-2,TRBV13,-,TRBD2
TGTGCCAGCAGCTTGGCCGGACTAGCGGGACCCAATGAGCAGTTCTTC,CASSLAGLAGPNEQFF,TRBJ2-1,TRBV5-4,-,TRBD2
TGTGCCAGCTCCCCTGAGGCCCTCCCGGGCACTGAAGCTTTCTTT,CASSPEALPGTEAFF,TRBJ1-1,TRBV18,-,-
TGTGCCAGCAGTTACTCGAGGCAGGGGAACACTGAAGCTTTCTTT,CASSYSRQGNTEAFF,TRBJ1-1,TRBV6-5,once,-
TGCAGCGTCAGAAAAAGACAGGGCGTTAGCACTGAAGCTTTCTTT,CSVRKRQGVSTEAFF,TRBJ1-1,TRBV29-1,-,TRBD1
TGTGCCAGCAGCCAAGCGTCAGGAGCGGGAGGAAGTGAGCAGTTCTTC,CASSQASGAGGSEQFF,TRBJ2-1,TRBV7-3,-,TRBD2
TGCGCCAGCAGCCAAGTTCTAGGACAGCTCCCAAGCTCCTATAATTCACCCCTCCACTTT,CASSQVLGQLPSSYNSPLHF,TRBJ1-6,TRBV4-1,-,-
TGCAGCGTTGATGGGGGCGAAGATACGCAGTATTTT,CSVDGGEDTQYF,TRBJ2-3,TRBV29-1,-,-
TGTGCCAGTAGCTTTTCCGGGACAGGGTATAATTCACCCCTCCACTTT,CASSFSGTGYNSPLHF,TRBJ1-6,TRBV19,-,TRBD1